This TCR beta chain was profiled in a study of T cell responses to AZD1222 COVID-19 vaccine. Study results and caveats: Only six individuals given AZD1222 were seropositive at baseline. Sampled repertoires all dated from after the peak T cell response.

The CDR3 spans 16 residues. The J segment lost 0 bases and the V segment lost 9 bases, leaving 10 bases of the junction unmatched. Germline values: CDR1 LNHDA, CDR2 SQIVND (reference sequence). This table comes from immunoSEQ multiplex PCR, and its TCRdb copy is limited to in-frame clones, with some not included. Here the sample spans around 150,000 clones, about 92% being singletons. In regard to this clone: Its target is unknown.

The TCR sequence derives from an adult who received the AZD1222 COVID-19 vaccine. The chain is built from TRBV19 and TRBJ2-1; 8 bases agree with TRBD2. The material sequenced was peripheral blood, taken 28 days after the second AZD1222 dose. CDR3 in DNA: TGTGCCAGCTCGGGGGCGGGAGGCTACTCCTACAATGAGCAGTTCTTC. This encodes CASSGAGGYSYNEQFF.